This TCR beta chain is from a study of blood T cell repertoires in COVID-19. Study as a whole: Acute and convalescent COVID-19 specimens originated in the United States, Italy and Spain. PBMCs, B-cell-depleted T cells, or T cells provided the cDNA or gDNA that made up the material.

Per the study methods: Amplification from reference gene primers served as the basis for estimated nucleated cell counts. Assay used: immunoSEQ multiplex PCR; TCRdb lists only in-frame clones, some missing. That table furnishes V, J and clone size, whereas the DNA furnished D and trimming. The sample lists around 230,000 clones; approximately 82% were seen once. This clone was detected only a few times. This receptor was obtained from a woman aged 50 to 65 with acute or convalescent COVID-19. The sample was peripheral blood.

CDR3 nucleotides: TGTGCCATCAGTGTCTCGGCTAGGGACTTACAGAGCTACGAGCAGTACTTC. Protein: CAISVSARDLQSYEQYF. V is TRBV10-3 and J is TRBJ2-7; D is possibly TRBD2 (6 bases). CDR3 length equals 17 residues. Between the trimmed V and J ends, which lost 4 bases and 3 bases, there was a span of 22 bases. Germline lookup yields CDR1 ENHRY and CDR2 SYGVKD.